These 13 T cell receptor beta chains share one sample of origin, sequenced in a study of blood T cell repertoires in COVID-19. The protocol was immunoSEQ multiplex PCR, while the TCRdb copy is restricted to in-frame clones and leaves out a portion. This table has approximately 75,000 clones, about four fifths appearing once. Sample: peripheral blood. The receptors derive from a woman older than 75 with acute or convalescent COVID-19.

This clone has only a few counts. The chain has TRBV11-2 and TRBJ2-2; D is unclear. The CDR3 has 15 residues. Looked up from germline, CDR1 is SGHAT and CDR2 is FQNNGV. V gave up 4 bases and J gave up 2 bases, with 11 bases separating them. The CDR3 reads CASSSIRLNTGELFF. In DNA form, the CDR3 reads TGTGCCAGCAGCTCCATAAGACTCAACACCGGGGAGCTGTTTTTT.

The count of this clone is one. The V and J genes are TRBV5-1 and TRBJ2-1; TRBD1 agrees at 7 bases. V lost 7 bases and J lost 0; bases outside the gene matches: 7. The germline gives CDR1 SGHRS, CDR2 YFSETQ. This CDR3 is 15 amino acids long. The CDR3 sequence is CASRLGQSSYNEQFF. CDR3 in DNA: TGCGCCAGCCGTCTGGGACAGAGCTCCTACAATGAGCAGTTCTTC. Together with reference TRBV5-1 and TRBJ2-1, the CDR3 gives the full variable domain: KAGVTQTPRYLIKTRGQQVTLSCSPISGHRSVSWYQQTPGQGLQFLFEYFSETQRNKGNFPGRFSGRQFSNSRSEMNVSTLELGDSALYLCASRLGQSSYNEQFFGPGTRLTVL.

V usage is TRBV10-2 and J usage is TRBJ1-1, with 8 bases identical to TRBD1. The CDR3 is 12 amino acids. With 2 bases clipped from V and 8 bases from J, the junction kept 1 base outside the gene matches. Germline V gene sequence: CDR1 WSHSY, CDR2 SAAADI. DNA of the CDR3: TGCGCCAGCAGTGAGGGGGACAGGGAAGCTTTCTTT. Its protein product is CASSEGDREAFF.

About this clone itself: Mismatch with germline at one junction end may stem from a read error. The chain is built from TRBV5-4 and TRBJ2-2; TRBD1 might be the D (6 bases). Germline CDR1 SGHNT, CDR2 YYREEE (reference sequence). The CDR3 consists of 15 residues. The CDR3 spells CASSLARGNTGELFF. The CDR3 DNA reads TGTGCCAGCAGTTTGGCCAGGGGGAACACCGGGGAGCTGTTTTTT.

The chain recombines TRBV19 with TRBJ1-2; D remains ambiguous. V was cut by 7 bases and J by 0 bases, with 15 bases left in between. Germline CDR1 reads LNHDA; CDR2 reads SQIVND (reference sequence). The CDR3 sequence is 15 residues long. In DNA, the CDR3 is TGTGCCAGTATCGCGAGAGCAACCCCTAACTATGGCTACACCTTC. Translating gives CASIARATPNYGYTF.

This sequence joins TRBV11-2 and TRBJ1-1, with TRBD1 matching over 10 bases. V lost 2 bases, J lost 11 bases, and 8 bases stayed unmatched. Germline values: CDR1 SGHAT, CDR2 FQNNGV. The CDR3 has 14 residues. The CDR3 sequence: CASSLSRLDRGAFF. For the CDR3, the DNA is TGTGCCAGCAGCTTATCTAGGTTGGACAGGGGGGCTTTCTTT.

The rearrangement joins TRBV6-6 to TRBJ1-3; 9 nucleotides align to TRBD1. The CDR3 runs to 14 residues. Germline trimming cut 6 bases from V and 8 bases from J; bases unmatched to any gene: 8. Germline lookup yields CDR1 MNHNY and CDR2 SVGAGI (reference sequence). The CDR3 region has the DNA TGTGCCAGCAGAAACAGGGGGCAAGGAGACACCATATATTTT. Protein product: CASRNRGQGDTIYF.

The V call is TRBV7-9, the J call TRBJ1-6; possibly TRBD1 for D (5 bases). The CDR3 contains 16 residues. V was clipped by 4 bases and J by 3 bases, with 13 bases between them. Germline lookup yields CDR1 SEHNR and CDR2 FQNEAQ (reference sequence). The CDR3 DNA sequence: TGTGCCAGCAGCTCGGGGGTAAACCTCTATAATTCACCCCTCCACTTT. Encoded protein: CASSSGVNLYNSPLHF.

J is TRBJ2-5 and V is TRBV29-1; D is unclear. The CDR3 spans 14 residues. The germline V gene encodes CDR1 SQVTM and CDR2 ANQGSEA. V lost 2 bases and J lost 1, with 11 bases in between. CDR3 amino acids: CSVELPRGQETQYF. As DNA, the CDR3 is TGCAGCGTTGAACTCCCTAGAGGCCAAGAGACCCAGTACTTC.

The chain employs TRBV2 and TRBJ2-7, with TRBD1 matching over 10 bases. The CDR3 loop spans 15 amino acids. After removal of 5 bases from V and 6 bases from J, the junction contained 10 bases not matched to a gene. Per the germline V gene, CDR1 is SNHLY and CDR2 is FYNNEI. CDR3 DNA: TGTGCCAGCAGTTCCCGGGACAGGGGAGTTGGCGAGCAGTACTTC. Amino acids: CASSSRDRGVGEQYF.

This chain links TRBV5-1 with TRBJ2-7, with no clear D. V shed 0 bases and J shed 1 base, with 8 bases lying between them. CDR1 and CDR2 from the germline V gene are SGHRS and YFSETQ. CDR3 length: 14 amino acids. CDR3 region: CASSLDGQSYEQYF. DNA of the CDR3: TGCGCCAGCAGCTTGGATGGGCAGTCCTACGAGCAGTACTTC.

The chain is built from TRBV5-1 and TRBJ2-5, with D tentatively TRBD2 (5 bases). V was trimmed by 4 bases and J by 0 bases, leaving 10 bases between them. Germline lookup yields CDR1 SGHRS and CDR2 YFSETQ. The CDR3 runs to 14 residues. CDR3 DNA sequence: TGCGCCAGCAGCCTGTCCGGGAACCAAGAGACCCAGTACTTC. Translation: CASSLSGNQETQYF. The full variable domain, its missing parts supplied by reference TRBV5-1 and TRBJ2-5, is KAGVTQTPRYLIKTRGQQVTLSCSPISGHRSVSWYQQTPGQGLQFLFEYFSETQRNKGNFPGRFSGRQFSNSRSEMNVSTLELGDSALYLCASSLSGNQETQYFGPGTRLLVL.

The chain uses TRBV7-6 and TRBJ2-3, with 8 bases fitting TRBD2. The germline gives CDR1 SGHVS, CDR2 FNYEAQ. The V segment lost 6 bases and the J segment 15 bases; nucleotides outside the gene matches: 8. This CDR3 has 11 amino acids. The CDR3 bases are TGTGCCAGCAGTAATAGCGGGGAGTGTTATTTT. The encoded protein is CASSNSGECYF.